This T cell receptor beta chain was captured by sequencing in a study of blood T cell repertoires in COVID-19. Whole-study context: Sites across the United States, Italy and Spain contributed samples from acute and convalescent COVID-19. PBMCs, B-cell-depleted T cells, or T cells were the source of the cDNA or gDNA that made up the material.

This clone was observed once. Trimming took 3 bases from V and 10 from J, leaving 9 bases between them. The CDR3 is 12 residues long. CDR1 and CDR2 from the germline V gene are MDHEN and SYDVKM. Source study methods: Cell counts per sample came from amplifying reference gene primers. Repertoires were generated with immunoSEQ multiplex PCR, while TCRdb's copy carries only in-frame clones and drops some. V, J and clone size derive from that table, while D and trimming were established from the DNA sequence. In the table there are some 78,000 clones, around nine tenths of which are singletons. Sample: peripheral blood. V gene TRBV28 combines with J gene TRBJ1-4; D gene unclear. The TCR was taken from a man between 45 and 60 years old with active or convalescent COVID-19. CDR3 in DNA: TGTGCCAGCAGTTTGGGCGTAGGAAAACTGTTTTTT. Translating it yields CASSLGVGKLFF.